This T cell receptor beta chain was identified in a study of T-cell memory formation after mild COVID-19. TCRdb re-called the 5' RACE reads with MiXCR, one entry per CDR3 protein. Among about 340,000 distinct CDR3 sequences listed, about a sixth were seen once. This clonotype originated in a man between 18 and 35 years old who had mild COVID-19 (a few samples of this study predate the infection). Cell type and time point are not known. Sequencing was done on a sample of PBMCs or a T cell subset sorted from them (not recorded which).

Here the CDR3 reads CASSLSSGETQYF. Here the CDR3 DNA reads TGCGCCAGCAGCTTGTCGTCAGGAGAGACCCAGTACTTC. The chain couples TRBV5-1 to TRBJ2-5; D is unresolved. Germline V gene lookup returns CDR1 SGHRS and CDR2 YFSETQ. V was trimmed by 1 base and J by 4 bases, leaving 8 bases between them. This CDR3 comprises 13 residues.